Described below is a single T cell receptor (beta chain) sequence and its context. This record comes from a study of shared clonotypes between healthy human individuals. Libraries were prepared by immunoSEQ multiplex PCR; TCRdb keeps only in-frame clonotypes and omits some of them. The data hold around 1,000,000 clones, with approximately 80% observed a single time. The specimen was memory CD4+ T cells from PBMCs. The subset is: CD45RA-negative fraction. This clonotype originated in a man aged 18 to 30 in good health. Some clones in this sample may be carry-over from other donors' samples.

The CDR3 DNA reads as TGTGCCAGTAGGCACCCGGGACCCGCGACCACCGGGGAGCTGTTTTTT. As protein: CASRHPGPATTGELFF. The V and J genes are TRBV19 and TRBJ2-2; D possibly matches TRBD1 or TRBD2 (5 bases each). The V gene lost 6 bases and the J gene lost 4 bases, with 18 bases spanning the gap. Germline V gene lookup returns CDR1 LNHDA and CDR2 SQIVND (reference sequence). The CDR3 spans 16 residues.